Detailed here is one T cell receptor (beta chain). The antigen is not known. The CDR3 loop spans 14 amino acids. With 7 bases clipped from V and 6 bases from J, the junction kept 9 bases outside the gene matches. Germline lookup yields CDR1 SGHRS and CDR2 YFSETQ. This specimen belongs to a study of cytomegalovirus exposure and HLA in healthy donors. Study-wide background: HLA-typed donors were the source of approximately 85 million unique TCRs, which an early data release held. Findings and caveats of the study: More clonal expansion characterized HLA-associated TCR beta chains than equally common others in a later analysis. What was likely a sequencing artifact was a cluster of highly shared sequence variants.

It was with 60 Vbeta and 13 Jbeta primers that the PCR ran. Assay: immunoSEQ multiplex PCR; the TCRdb copy retains only in-frame clones and omits some. There are approximately 190,000 clones in the sample; 75% to 85% occur only once, and less than 15% lies in the top ten. Those who donated were healthy bone marrow donors. This receptor was identified in a woman under 40 in good health and CMV-seropositive. Sequences were obtained from PBMCs. The V call is TRBV5-1, the J call TRBJ2-7, with TRBD1 identical over 11 bases. The CDR3 nucleotides read TGCGCCAGCGCACGGGGACAGGGGGAGGGCGAGCAGTACTTC. Its protein product is CASARGQGEGEQYF.